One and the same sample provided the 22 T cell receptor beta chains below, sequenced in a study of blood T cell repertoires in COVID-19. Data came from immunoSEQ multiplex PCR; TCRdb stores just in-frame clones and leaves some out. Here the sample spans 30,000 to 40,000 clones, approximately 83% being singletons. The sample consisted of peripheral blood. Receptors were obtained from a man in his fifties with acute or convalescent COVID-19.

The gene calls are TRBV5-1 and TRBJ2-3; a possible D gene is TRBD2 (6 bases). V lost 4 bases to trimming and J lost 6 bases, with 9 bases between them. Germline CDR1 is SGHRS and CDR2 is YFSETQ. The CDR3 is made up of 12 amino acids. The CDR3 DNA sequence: TGCGCCAGCAGCCCGGGGGTGGATACGCAGTATTTT. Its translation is CASSPGVDTQYF. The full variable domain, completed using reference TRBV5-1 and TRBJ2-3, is KAGVTQTPRYLIKTRGQQVTLSCSPISGHRSVSWYQQTPGQGLQFLFEYFSETQRNKGNFPGRFSGRQFSNSRSEMNVSTLELGDSALYLCASSPGVDTQYFGPGTRLTVL.

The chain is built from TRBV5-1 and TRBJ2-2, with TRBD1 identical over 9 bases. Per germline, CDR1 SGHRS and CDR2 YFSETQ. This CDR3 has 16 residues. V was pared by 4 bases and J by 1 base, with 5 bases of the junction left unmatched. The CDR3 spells CASSVQGQGNTGELFF. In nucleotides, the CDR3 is TGCGCCAGCAGCGTACAGGGACAGGGGAACACCGGGGAGCTGTTTTTT. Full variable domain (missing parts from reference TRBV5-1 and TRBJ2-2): KAGVTQTPRYLIKTRGQQVTLSCSPISGHRSVSWYQQTPGQGLQFLFEYFSETQRNKGNFPGRFSGRQFSNSRSEMNVSTLELGDSALYLCASSVQGQGNTGELFFGEGSRLTVL.

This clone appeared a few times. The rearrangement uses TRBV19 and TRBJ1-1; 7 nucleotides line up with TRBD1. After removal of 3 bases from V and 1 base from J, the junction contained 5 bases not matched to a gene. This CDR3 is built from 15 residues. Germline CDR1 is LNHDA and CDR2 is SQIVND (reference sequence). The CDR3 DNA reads TGTGCCAGTAGTATCACAGGGGTTCGGAACACTGAAGCTTTCTTT. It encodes CASSITGVRNTEAFF.

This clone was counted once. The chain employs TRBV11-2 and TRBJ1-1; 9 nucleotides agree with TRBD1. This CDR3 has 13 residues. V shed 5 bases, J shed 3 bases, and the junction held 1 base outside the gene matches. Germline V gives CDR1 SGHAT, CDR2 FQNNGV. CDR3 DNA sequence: TGTGCCAGCAGCAGACAGGGGGACACTGAAGCTTTCTTT. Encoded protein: CASSRQGDTEAFF.

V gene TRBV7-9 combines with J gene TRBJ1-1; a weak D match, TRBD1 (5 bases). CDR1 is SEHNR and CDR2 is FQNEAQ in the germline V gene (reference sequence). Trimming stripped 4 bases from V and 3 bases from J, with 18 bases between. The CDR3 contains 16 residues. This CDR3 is CASSSFQGGADTEAFF. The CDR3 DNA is TGTGCCAGCAGCTCCTTTCAGGGAGGGGCGGACACTGAAGCTTTCTTT.

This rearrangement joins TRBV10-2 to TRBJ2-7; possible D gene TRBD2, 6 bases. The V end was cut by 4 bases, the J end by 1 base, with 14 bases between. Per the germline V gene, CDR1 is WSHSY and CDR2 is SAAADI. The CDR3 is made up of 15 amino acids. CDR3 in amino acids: CASSVSGWISYEQYF. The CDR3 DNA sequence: TGCGCCAGCAGTGTGAGCGGGTGGATTTCCTACGAGCAGTACTTC.

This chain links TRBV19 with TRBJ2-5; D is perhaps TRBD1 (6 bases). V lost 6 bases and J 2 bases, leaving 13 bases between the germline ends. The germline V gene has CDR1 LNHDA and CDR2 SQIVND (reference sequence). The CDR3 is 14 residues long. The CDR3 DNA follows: TGTGCCAGTAGGGACAGACACGTTCAAGAGACCCAGTACTTC. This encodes CASRDRHVQETQYF.

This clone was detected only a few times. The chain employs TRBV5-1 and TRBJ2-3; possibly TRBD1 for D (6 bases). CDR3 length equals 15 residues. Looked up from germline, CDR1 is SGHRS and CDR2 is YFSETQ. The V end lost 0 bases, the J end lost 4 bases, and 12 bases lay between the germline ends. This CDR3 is CASSLGLTGPDTQYF. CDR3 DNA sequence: TGCGCCAGCAGCTTGGGACTGACAGGCCCAGATACGCAGTATTTT.

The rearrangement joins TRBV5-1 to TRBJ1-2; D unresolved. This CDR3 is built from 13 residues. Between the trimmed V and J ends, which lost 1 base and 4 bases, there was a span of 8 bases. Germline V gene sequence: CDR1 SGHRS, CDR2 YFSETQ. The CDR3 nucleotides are TGCGCCAGCAGCTTGACAGTCCTCTATGGCTACACCTTC. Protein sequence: CASSLTVLYGYTF.

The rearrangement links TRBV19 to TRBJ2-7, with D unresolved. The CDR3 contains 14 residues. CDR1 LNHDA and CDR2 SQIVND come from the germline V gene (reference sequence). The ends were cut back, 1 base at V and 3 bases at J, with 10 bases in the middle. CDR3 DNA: TGTGCCAGTAGTATAGGAGGAGTCAGCTACGAGCAGTACTTC. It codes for CASSIGGVSYEQYF.

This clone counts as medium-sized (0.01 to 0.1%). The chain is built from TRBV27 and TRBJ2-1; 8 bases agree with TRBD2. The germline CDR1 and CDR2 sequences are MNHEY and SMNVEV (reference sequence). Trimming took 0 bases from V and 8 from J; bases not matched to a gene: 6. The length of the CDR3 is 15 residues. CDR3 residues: CASSLSASGGDEQFF. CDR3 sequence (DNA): TGTGCCAGCAGTTTATCAGCCAGCGGGGGCGATGAGCAGTTCTTC.

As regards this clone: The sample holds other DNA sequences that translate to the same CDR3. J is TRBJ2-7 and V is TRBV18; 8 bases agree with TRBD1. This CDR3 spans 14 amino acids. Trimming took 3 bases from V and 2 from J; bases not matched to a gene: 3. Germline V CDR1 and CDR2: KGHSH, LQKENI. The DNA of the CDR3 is TGTGCCAGCTCACCCGGGACAGGTGCCTACGAGCAGTACTTC. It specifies CASSPGTGAYEQYF. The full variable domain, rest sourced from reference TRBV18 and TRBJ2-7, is NAGVMQNPRHLVRRRGQEARLRCSPMKGHSHVYWYRQLPEEGLKFMVYLQKENIIDESGMPKERFSAEFPKEGPSILRIQQVVRGDSAAYFCASSPGTGAYEQYFGPGTRLTVT.

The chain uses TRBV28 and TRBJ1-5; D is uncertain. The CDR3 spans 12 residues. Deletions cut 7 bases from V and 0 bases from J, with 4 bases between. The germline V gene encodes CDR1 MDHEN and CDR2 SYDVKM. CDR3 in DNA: TGTGCCAGCAAACTTAGCAATCAGCCCCAGCATTTT. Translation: CASKLSNQPQHF.

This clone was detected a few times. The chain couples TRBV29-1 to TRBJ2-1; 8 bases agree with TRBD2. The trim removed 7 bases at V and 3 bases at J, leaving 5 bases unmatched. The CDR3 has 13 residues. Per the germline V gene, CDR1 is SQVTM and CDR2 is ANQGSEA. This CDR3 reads CSAPGLGYNEQFF. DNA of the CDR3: TGCAGCGCCCCGGGACTAGGCTACAATGAGCAGTTCTTC.

CDR3 residues: CASSVTSGGAEQFF. The DNA for the CDR3 is TGTGCCAGCAGCGTGACTAGCGGGGGGGCTGAGCAGTTCTTC. The chain links TRBV11-2 to TRBJ2-1, with 14 nucleotides matching TRBD2. Germline V gene lookup returns CDR1 SGHAT and CDR2 FQNNGV. The CDR3 has 14 residues. The J segment lost 9 bases and the V segment lost 5 bases, leaving 3 bases of the junction unmatched.

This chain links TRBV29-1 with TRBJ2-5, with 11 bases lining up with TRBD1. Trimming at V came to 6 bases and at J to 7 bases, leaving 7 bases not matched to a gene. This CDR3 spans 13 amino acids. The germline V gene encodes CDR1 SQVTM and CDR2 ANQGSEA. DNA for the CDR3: TGCAGCGTGATTACCGGGACAGGGGGGACCCAGTACTTC. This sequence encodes CSVITGTGGTQYF. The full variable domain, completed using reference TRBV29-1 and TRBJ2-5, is SAVISQKPSRDICQRGTSLTIQCQVDSQVTMMFWYRQQPGQSLTLIATANQGSEATYESGFVIDKFPISRPNLTFSTLTVSNMSPEDSSIYLCSVITGTGGTQYFGPGTRLLVL.

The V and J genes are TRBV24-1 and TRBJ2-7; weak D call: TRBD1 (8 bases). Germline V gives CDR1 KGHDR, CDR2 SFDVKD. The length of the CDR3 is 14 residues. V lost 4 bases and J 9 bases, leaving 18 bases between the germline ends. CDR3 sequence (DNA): TGTGCCACCAGTGAAGCGGGACAGGATCCGAGGCAGTACTTC. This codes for CATSEAGQDPRQYF.

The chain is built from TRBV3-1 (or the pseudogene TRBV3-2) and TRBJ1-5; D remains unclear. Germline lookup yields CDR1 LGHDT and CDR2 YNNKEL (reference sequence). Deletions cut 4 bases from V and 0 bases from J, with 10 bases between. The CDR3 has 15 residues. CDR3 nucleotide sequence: TGTGCCAGCAGCCGTGGCTCAGATAGCAATCAGCCCCAGCATTTT. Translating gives CASSRGSDSNQPQHF.

The CDR3 DNA is TGTGCCAGAGATCTAGCCCTCAGGCGCAGGAACACTGAAGCTTTCTTT. Protein product: CARDLALRRRNTEAFF. J is TRBJ1-1 and V is TRBV19; D gene ambiguous. In germline, CDR1 is LNHDA, CDR2 SQIVND (reference sequence). CDR3 size: 16 residues. V lost 9 bases and J lost 1, with 21 bases in between.

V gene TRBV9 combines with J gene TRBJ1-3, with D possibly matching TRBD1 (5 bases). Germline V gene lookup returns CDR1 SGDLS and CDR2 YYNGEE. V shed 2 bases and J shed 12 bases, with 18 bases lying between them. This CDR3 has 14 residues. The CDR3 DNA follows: TGTGCCAGCAGCGTGGAGGTCCGGGGGGACGGCATATATTTT. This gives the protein CASSVEVRGDGIYF.

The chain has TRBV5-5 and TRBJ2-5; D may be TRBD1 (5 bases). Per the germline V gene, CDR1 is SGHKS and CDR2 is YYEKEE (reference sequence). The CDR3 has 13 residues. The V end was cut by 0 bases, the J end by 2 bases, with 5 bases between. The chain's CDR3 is CASSLDRQETQYF. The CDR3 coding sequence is TGTGCCAGCAGCTTGGACAGGCAAGAGACCCAGTACTTC.

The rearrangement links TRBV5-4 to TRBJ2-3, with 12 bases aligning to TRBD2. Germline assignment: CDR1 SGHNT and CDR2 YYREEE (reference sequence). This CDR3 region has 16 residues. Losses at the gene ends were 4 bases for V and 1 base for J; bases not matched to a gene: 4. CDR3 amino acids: CASSTRTSGGTDTQYF. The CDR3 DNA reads TGTGCCAGCAGCACCCGGACTAGCGGGGGCACAGATACGCAGTATTTT. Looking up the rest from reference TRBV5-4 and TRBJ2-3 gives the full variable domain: ETGVTQSPTHLIKTRGQQVTLRCSSQSGHNTVSWYQQALGQGPQFIFQYYREEENGRGNFPPRFSGLQFPNYSSELNVNALELDDSALYLCASSTRTSGGTDTQYFGPGTRLTVL.